This T cell receptor beta chain was observed in a study of cytomegalovirus exposure and HLA in healthy donors. Study background: The roughly 130 validation repertoires used the same platform as the 600 to 750 first-cohort repertoires (as reported by a later analysis).

Per germline, CDR1 MGHDK and CDR2 SYGVNS. Trimming pared 3 bases from V and 5 bases from J, leaving 16 bases between. This CDR3 is built from 16 residues. Measured with immunoSEQ multiplex PCR; TCRdb has only the in-frame clones, and not every one. The table records around 300,000 clones, 65% to 90% of them present only once. Whole-study results and caveats: Subsequent analysis revealed that first-cohort TCR clusters tended to co-occur in the 120 validation repertoires. Reported results showed that the classifier diagnosed cytomegalovirus status with high specificity and sensitivity.

With respect to this clone: Its antigen remains unknown.

The chain combines TRBV25-1 with TRBJ2-2; possible D gene TRBD1, 6 bases. This sequence originates from a woman aged 18-29 years in good health and CMV-seronegative. Sequencing was performed on PBMCs. The CDR3 reads CASSDSRGGQTGELFF. In DNA, the CDR3 is TGTGCCAGCAGTGATTCCAGGGGCGGTCAGACCGGGGAGCTGTTTTTT.